This TCR beta chain was sequenced for a study of T cells in Graves' hyperthyroidism and ophthalmopathy. Researchers took RNA transcripts and amplified the TCR beta CDR3 regions from them. The HTBI set primed first-round TCR CDR3 RT-PCR. TCRdb ran MiXCR on the multiplex PCR reads and lists one entry per CDR3 protein. The sample includes around 700,000 distinct CDR3 sequences, around 19% of them seen just once. This CDR3 comprises 16 residues. The junction had 8 bases not matched to a gene; V was cut back by 4 bases and J by 0 bases. From germline, CDR1 is SGHKS and CDR2 YYEKEE (reference sequence). The material sequenced was blood. This TCR derives from a woman between 45 and 65 years old with Graves' hyperthyroidism that later progressed to Graves' ophthalmopathy. The chain couples TRBV5-5 to TRBJ2-3, with 7 bases matching TRBD1. The CDR3 reads CASSLLGGQSTDTQYF. Here the CDR3 DNA reads TGTGCCAGCAGCCTGTTAGGGGGACAGAGCACAGATACGCAGTATTTT. Based on the CDR3 plus reference TRBV5-5 and TRBJ2-3, the full variable domain is DAGVTQSPTHLIKTRGQQVTLRCSPISGHKSVSWYQQVLGQGPQFIFQYYEKEERGRGNFPDRFSARQFPNYSSELNVNALLLGDSALYLCASSLLGGQSTDTQYFGPGTRLTVL.